The entry below gives a single T cell receptor beta chain sequence along with its context. Antigen: not known. J lost 0 bases, V lost 3 bases, and 5 bases had no gene match. The CDR3 contains 16 residues. Per the germline V gene, CDR1 is SGHVS and CDR2 is FQNEAQ. The data belong to a study of cytomegalovirus exposure and HLA in healthy donors. The donors were in the approximately 130-subject validation cohort, distinct from the approximately 670-subject first cohort. Only in-frame clones appear in the TCRdb table, and some are missing; sequencing was by immunoSEQ multiplex PCR. The table has approximately 65,000 clones, 92% seen once. Study-wide results and limits: The study recorded 164 TCR beta chains that were cytomegalovirus-associated.

The sequencing sample was made of PBMCs. The chain carries TRBV7-8 and TRBJ2-1; 7 nucleotides match TRBD2. This receptor was taken from a man aged 18 to 35 in good health and CMV-seropositive. The CDR3 region has the DNA TGTGCCAGCAGCTTCAGCGGGGTCAACTCCTACAATGAGCAGTTCTTC. This translates into CASSFSGVNSYNEQFF. Full variable domain (rest looked up from reference TRBV7-8 and TRBJ2-1): GAGVSQSPRYKVAKRGQDVALRCDPISGHVSLFWYQQALGQGPEFLTYFQNEAQLDKSGLPSDRFFAERPEGSVSTLKIQRTQQEDSAVYLCASSFSGVNSYNEQFFGPGTRLTVL.